This T cell receptor beta chain originates from a study of blood T cells in healthy people across ages (dated by TCRdb to the mid-2010s). For the study in its entirety: In model experiments, template switching captured roughly one uniquely barcoded TCR beta cDNA molecule for every two T cells. Using deep sequencing normalized with unique cDNA molecular identifiers, the study measured how TCR beta repertoire diversity changes with age. The donors were divided into four age groups: young (average about 15 years), middle-aged (almost 40), aged (approximately 64) and long-lived (roughly 82). Donors of different ages were randomly distributed across sequencing lanes to avoid experimental bias. Two additional independent replicas of 1 million unique cDNA reads from the same blood draw were analyzed for two donors (one aged 18 to 29 and one aged 80 or older). Findings and caveats that apply to the study as a whole: Donor CMV infection status was unknown, potentially confounding age-related changes in expanded clonotypes. Estimates of total diversity based on one million sequenced T cells were considered lower bounds and underestimates. Observed TCR beta diversity per million T cells fell roughly linearly with age, and a significant reduction was already apparent by age about 36. Because profiling used bulk unsorted PBMCs, naive and antigen-experienced compartments could not be compared conclusively. There was a strong correlation between observed TCR beta diversity and the percentage of naive T cells measured by flow cytometry. Compared with the aged group, more naive CD4+ T cells, fewer expanded clones and increased TCR diversity were shown by the long-lived group, suggesting age selection.

Its CDR3 holds 16 amino acids, cysteine through phenylalanine. The read is trimmed to its CDR3 DNA, 48 bases read in frame from base 1. V is clipped by 4 bases and J by 6 bases, and the sequence between their germline boundaries is 21 bases long. The germline V gene sets CDR1 to SQVTM and CDR2 to ANQGSEA. The donors were roughly 39 Caucasian individuals from Russia, aged roughly 6 to 100 years, who were systemically healthy. Each donor gave 8 to 10 milliliters of peripheral blood, collected into EDTA-treated Vacutainer tubes. PBMCs were isolated by Ficoll-Paque density-gradient centrifugation, with at least 6.5 million obtained per sample. Trizol reagent was used to extract total RNA from the PBMCs, yielding at least 5 micrograms per sample. The percentages of naive CD45RAhigh/CD27high T cells were determined by flow cytometry on a PBMC aliquot from every donor. The library was prepared using 5' RACE. A second roughly 6 to 12 cycle PCR used a sample-barcoded 5' primer and a J-beta primer mix. A unique molecular identifier was introduced onto each TCR beta cDNA molecule by a template-switch 5' adaptor carrying 12 random nucleotides. Each sample yielded at least 3 million CDR3-containing paired-end reads. First-strand cDNA synthesis was performed from all RNA using the Mint cDNA synthesis kit, with priming by a TRBC-specific oligonucleotide. Following uracil-DNA glycosylase treatment, all cDNA underwent a first 18-cycle PCR with the universal primers M1SS and BC2_uni_R. Per the source publication's procedure: Each sample was normalized by randomly selecting 1 million high-quality reads, each carrying a distinct molecular identifier. Reads sharing molecular identifiers were discarded rather than binned into consensus sequences. MiTCR, run with a Q25 quality threshold and the strictest error-elimination algorithm, handled CDR3 identification, clonotype clustering and error correction. A nonparametric unseen species model using Euler transformation provided a lower-bound estimate of total TCR beta diversity. TCRdb's own reprocessing of the public reads used fastp at Q25 and MiXCR and kept productive beta chains. Entries that share a CDR3 protein sequence are merged under the most common genes and DNA. The authors' filters were not applied to this entry. For this sample the table gives some 1,800,000 distinct CDR3 sequences, of which roughly two fifths were detected only once. 20% to 25% of the sample rests with the top ten.

A note on this clonotype: What this receptor recognizes is not known. Per-nucleotide qualities are absent, and no much larger clonotype sits a single base away.

The sample taken for sequencing was blood. The source is a human donor in good health. The V gene is TRBV29-1 and the J gene is TRBJ2-2; the D region possibly corresponds to TRBD1 (5 bases align). For the CDR3, the sequence is CSVVLQGSLLSGELFF. At the DNA level, the sequence is TGCAGCGTTGTGCTCCAGGGATCGCTTTTGTCCGGGGAGCTGTTTTTT.